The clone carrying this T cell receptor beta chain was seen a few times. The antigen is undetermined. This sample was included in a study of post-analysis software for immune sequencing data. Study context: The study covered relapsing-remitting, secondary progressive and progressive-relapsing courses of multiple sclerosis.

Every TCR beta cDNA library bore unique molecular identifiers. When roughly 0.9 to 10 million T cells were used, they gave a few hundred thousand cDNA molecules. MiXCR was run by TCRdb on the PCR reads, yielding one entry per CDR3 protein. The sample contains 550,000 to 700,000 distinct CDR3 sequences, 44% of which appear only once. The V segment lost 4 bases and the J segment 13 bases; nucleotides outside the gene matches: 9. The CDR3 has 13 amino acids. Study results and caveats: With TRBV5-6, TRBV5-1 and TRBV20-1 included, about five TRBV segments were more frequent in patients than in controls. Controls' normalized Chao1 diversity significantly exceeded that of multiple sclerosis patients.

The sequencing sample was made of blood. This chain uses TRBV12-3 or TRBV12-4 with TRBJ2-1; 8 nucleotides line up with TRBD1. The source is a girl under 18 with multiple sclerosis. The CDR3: CASSSAGGGTQFF. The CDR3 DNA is TGTGCCAGCAGTTCCGCAGGGGGCGGGACCCAGTTCTTC.